These 13 T cell receptor beta chains came from one sample sequenced in a study of memory CD4+ T cells and cytomegalovirus serostatus. The sort gate was single viable CD3+CD4+CD8-CD45RO+ cells for memory CD4+ T cells. Clones were read by immunoSEQ multiplex PCR, and TCRdb kept only the in-frame ones, dropping some. The repertoire holds around 45,000 clones, with about three quarters as singletons. Sequencing used memory CD4+ T cells from blood. These receptors were collected from an adult in good health and CMV-seronegative.

The V gene is TRBV2, the J gene TRBJ1-3; TRBD1 might be the D (5 bases). CDR3 length: 15 residues. The germline CDR1 and CDR2 sequences are SNHLY and FYNNEI. V was trimmed by 7 bases and J by 4 bases, leaving 17 bases between them. In DNA form, the CDR3 reads TGTGCCAGCAACGAAGGGGCAGGGTCAGGAAACACCATATATTTT. This translates into CASNEGAGSGNTIYF.

This clone is medium-sized within its sample. The V and J genes are TRBV7-6 and TRBJ2-2, with 10 bases that match TRBD2. There are 16 residues in the CDR3. Germline V lookup: CDR1 SGHVS, CDR2 FNYEAQ. V lost 5 bases, J lost 8 bases, and 11 bases stayed unmatched. The CDR3 DNA follows: TGTGCCAGCAGCCATGAGCGGGGGGGCGGACTTGGGGAGCTGTTTTTT. Its translation is CASSHERGGGLGELFF.

The chain couples TRBV7-2 to TRBJ1-3; TRBD1 agrees at 11 bases. The CDR3 totals 15 residues. V shed 1 base and J 4 bases; nucleotides not matched to a gene: 0. From germline, CDR1 is SGHTA and CDR2 FQGNSA. The DNA for the CDR3 is TGTGCCAGCAGCTTAGGGACAGGGGGCGGAAACACCATATATTTT. This encodes CASSLGTGGGNTIYF.

The chain is built from TRBV6-1 and TRBJ2-7, with D uncertain. CDR3 length: 14 residues. The germline V gene has CDR1 MNHNS and CDR2 SASEGT. V lost 0 bases to trimming and J lost 4 bases, with 10 bases between them. CDR3 DNA: TGTGCCAGCAGTGAAGCGCTGGGCTGGTACGAGCAGTACTTC. It yields the protein CASSEALGWYEQYF.

V and J are TRBV4-1 and TRBJ2-5; TRBD1 might be the D (6 bases). CDR1 is MGHRA, CDR2 YSYEKL, per germline. V was trimmed by 6 bases and J by 5 bases, leaving 13 bases between them. This CDR3 spans 13 amino acids. CDR3 protein: CASSLQGLETQYF. CDR3 sequence (DNA): TGCGCCAGCAGTCTCCAGGGGTTGGAGACCCAGTACTTC.

The CDR3 loop reads CASSPGTSSGNTIYF. The CDR3 DNA is TGCGCCAGCAGCCCGGGGACCAGCTCTGGAAACACCATATATTTT. V usage is TRBV4-3 and J usage is TRBJ1-3, with D maybe TRBD1 (5 bases). The CDR3 length is 15 residues. Between the trimmed V and J ends, which lost 4 bases and 0 bases, there was a span of 10 bases. CDR1 and CDR2 from the germline V gene are LGHNA and YSLEER.

The chain employs TRBV13 and TRBJ1-1; 8 nucleotides agree with TRBD1. V was pared by 2 bases and J by 1 base, with 3 bases of the junction left unmatched. The CDR3 runs 15 residues. Per the germline V gene, CDR1 is PRHDT and CDR2 is FYEKMQ (reference sequence). The CDR3 loop is CASSLRTGKNTEAFF. The DNA for the CDR3 is TGTGCCAGCAGCTTAAGGACAGGGAAGAACACTGAAGCTTTCTTT.

The rearrangement links TRBV7-2 to TRBJ2-5; 9 bases match TRBD2. V trimming: 5 bases; J trimming: 5 bases; junction bases outside the gene matches: 9. The CDR3 has 15 residues. CDR1 and CDR2 from the germline V gene are SGHTA and FQGNSA. The chain's CDR3 is CASSPSAGGLETQYF. CDR3 bases: TGTGCCAGCAGCCCCTCAGCGGGGGGTTTGGAGACCCAGTACTTC.

This rearrangement joins TRBV7-9 to TRBJ1-3; perhaps TRBD1 as D (6 bases). This CDR3 is 13 amino acids long. Germline CDR1 is SEHNR and CDR2 is FQNEAQ (reference sequence). V was pared by 8 bases and J by 0 bases, with 8 bases between. The CDR3 protein is CASETGSGNTIYF. The DNA for the CDR3 is TGTGCCAGCGAGACAGGCTCTGGAAACACCATATATTTT.

The chain carries TRBV5-1 and TRBJ1-2; possibly TRBD1 for D (5 bases). This CDR3 spans 15 amino acids. Germline values: CDR1 SGHRS, CDR2 YFSETQ. Between the trimmed V and J ends, which lost 2 bases and 1 base, there was a span of 12 bases. CDR3 region: CASSFYAGSNYGYTF. The CDR3 DNA reads TGCGCCAGCAGCTTTTACGCAGGGAGTAACTATGGCTACACCTTC.

The chain uses TRBV30 and TRBJ1-2; D perhaps matches TRBD1 (5 bases). Per germline, CDR1 GTSNPN and CDR2 SVGIG (reference sequence). The CDR3 has 14 residues. Deletions cut 0 bases from V and 8 bases from J, with 16 bases between. The CDR3 sequence is CAWSVSVRGIGYTF. The DNA of the CDR3 is TGTGCCTGGAGTGTATCGGTTCGGGGGATCGGCTACACCTTC.

The J gene is TRBJ2-7, the V gene TRBV4-2; D is uncertain. The V gene lost 1 base and the J gene lost 1 base, with 8 bases spanning the gap. Germline CDR1 and CDR2: LGHNA and YNFKEQ. This CDR3 is built from 14 residues. In DNA, the CDR3 is TGTGCCAGCAGCCAAGCAGCGACGTCCTACGAGCAGTACTTC. The encoded protein is CASSQAATSYEQYF.

This clone appeared once. The V and J genes are TRBV19 and TRBJ2-3; TRBD2 is a possible D gene (6 bases). Per the germline V gene, CDR1 is LNHDA and CDR2 is SQIVND (reference sequence). This CDR3 region has 14 residues. Trimming removed 5 bases at V and 2 bases at J, with 11 bases between. The CDR3 bases are TGTGCCAGTAGTTCTCGGGACTTCACAGATACGCAGTATTTT. This sequence encodes CASSSRDFTDTQYF.